What follows describes a single T cell receptor beta chain. The ends were cut back, 1 base at V and 9 bases at J, with 13 bases in the middle. Germline V gene sequence: CDR1 SGHTA, CDR2 FQGNSA. The CDR3 sequence is 14 residues long. Authors' analysis steps: Reference gene primer amplification yielded estimated nucleated cell counts. The repertoire was sequenced with immunoSEQ multiplex PCR; TCRdb's copy has only in-frame clones and lacks some. That table is the source of V, J and clone size, and D and trimming were worked out from the DNA. The sample gives under 150,000 clones, around 85% of which show up once; around an eighth is in the top ten. The data belong to a study of blood T cell repertoires in COVID-19. Across the whole study: Collection of acute and convalescent COVID-19 samples took place in the United States, Italy and Spain. The cDNA or gDNA used as material had been derived from T cells, B-cell-depleted T cells, or PBMCs.

The clonotype comes from a human donor in a cohort sampled during active COVID-19. J is TRBJ1-5 and V is TRBV7-2; perhaps TRBD1 as D (5 bases). Source material: peripheral blood. Written as DNA, the CDR3 is TGTGCCAGCAGCTTAGGGCTGGGGGGATGGCCCCAGCATTTT. Its translation is CASSLGLGGWPQHF.